What follows describes a single TCR beta chain. No antigen is known for it. Clones were sequenced by immunoSEQ multiplex PCR, and TCRdb holds only the in-frame ones, with some missing. The table includes 2 million to 3 million clones, more than 85% detected once. The data belong to a study of shared clonotypes between healthy human individuals. Study-wide background: Samples came from two female and a few male donors aged 18 to 49.

Broader study findings: About 5% of naive CD4 clonotypes were shared across several donors.

CDR3 size: 17 residues. The V gene's germline CDR1 is SGHAT and CDR2 FQNNGV. V was cut by 5 bases and J by 1 base, with 20 bases left in between. This TCR derives from a man between 18 and 29 years old in good health. Some clones in this sample may be carry-over from other donors' samples. Material for sequencing was naive CD4+ T cells from PBMCs. The subset is: CD45RA+ positively selected. This sequence joins TRBV11-2 and TRBJ1-1, with D perhaps TRBD1 (5 bases). The CDR3 is CASSPSLRGWENTEAFF. Written as DNA, the CDR3 is TGTGCCAGCAGCCCGAGTCTGAGGGGCTGGGAGAACACTGAAGCTTTCTTT.